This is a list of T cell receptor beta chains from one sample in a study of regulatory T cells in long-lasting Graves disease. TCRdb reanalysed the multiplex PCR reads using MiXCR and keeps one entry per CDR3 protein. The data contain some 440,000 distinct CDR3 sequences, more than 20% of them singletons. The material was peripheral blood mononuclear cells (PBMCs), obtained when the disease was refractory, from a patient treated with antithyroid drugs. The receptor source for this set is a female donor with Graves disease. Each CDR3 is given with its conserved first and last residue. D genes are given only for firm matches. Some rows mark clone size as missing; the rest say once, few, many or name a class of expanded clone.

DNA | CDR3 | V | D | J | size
TGTGCCAGCAGTGAAGCAGGGTCGGATGGCTACACCTTC | CASSEAGSDGYTF | TRBV2 | . | TRBJ1-2 | many
TGTGCCAGCAGTGACTTAGAGAAGGGACCAAACTTCTACGAGCAGTACTTC | CASSDLEKGPNFYEQYF | TRBV27 | . | TRBJ2-7 | few
TGCAGTGCCTATAGGGCTTCTTCCCCCTACGAGCAGTACTTC | CSAYRASSPYEQYF | TRBV20-1 | . | TRBJ2-7 | few
TGTGCCAGCTCACCACCGGGCGGGGCCGAACGCACCGGGGAGCTGTTTTTT | CASSPPGGAERTGELFF | TRBV18 | . | TRBJ2-2 | .
TGCAGTGCTACCCGGTACTCCTACGAGCAGTACTTC | CSATRYSYEQYF | TRBV20-1 | . | TRBJ2-7 | many
TGTGCCAGCAGTTACGGCGGCAGTCACTATGGCTACACCTTC | CASSYGGSHYGYTF | TRBV6-5 | . | TRBJ1-2 | many
TGTGCCAGCGTTGGGACTAGGTCGGCCCATGAGCAGTTCTTC | CASVGTRSAHEQFF | TRBV11-2 | TRBD2 | TRBJ2-1 | few
TGTGCCAGCAGCCTCCCGTACGGCAGTCAGCCCCAGCATTTT | CASSLPYGSQPQHF | TRBV28 | . | TRBJ1-5 | few
TGTGCCAGCAGCCCTTCGCACTTCCAAGAGACCCAGTACTTC | CASSPSHFQETQYF | TRBV27 | . | TRBJ2-5 | many
TGTGCCAGCAGTTCGGAGCCCCTAAATGAAAAACTGTTTTTT | CASSSEPLNEKLFF | TRBV6-5 | . | TRBJ1-4 | many
TGTGCCAGCAGCCCGGGACTAGCGGGAGGTAGCCAAGAGACCCAGTACTTC | CASSPGLAGGSQETQYF | TRBV5-4 | TRBD2 | TRBJ2-5 | few
TGTGCCAGCAACCCAAATCCTGGACAGTCCTATGGCTACACCTTC | CASNPNPGQSYGYTF | TRBV6-1 | . | TRBJ1-2 | few
TGTGCCAGCAGCTCCACGTACCGGAGGACTAGCGGGAGGGAGACCCAGTACTTC | CASSSTYRRTSGRETQYF | TRBV13 | TRBD2 | TRBJ2-5 | many
TGTGCCAGCTCACCGGCGGCAGGCGACACCTACGAGCAGTACTTC | CASSPAAGDTYEQYF | TRBV18 | . | TRBJ2-7 | .
TGTGCCAGCAGTTCCACTCGGGCTAGTGGTAGGGAGACCCAGTACTTC | CASSSTRASGRETQYF | TRBV28 | . | TRBJ2-5 | many
TGTGCCAGCAGTTTAAGTAATTCAGGGACAGGGCTCCCTGGGGAGCAGTACTTC | CASSLSNSGTGLPGEQYF | TRBV28 | TRBD1 | TRBJ2-7 | many
TGTGCCAGCAGTTACGGGTCAGGGACCGGAAACACCATATATTTT | CASSYGSGTGNTIYF | TRBV6-5 | . | TRBJ1-3 | .
TGTGCCATCAGTGAGAGTCGAACTCTAAATCAGCCCCGGCATTTT | CAISESRTLNQPRHF | TRBV10-3 | . | TRBJ1-5 | .
TGTGCCAGCAGTTCCACCTACACGGTTTCCTACGAGCAGTACTTC | CASSSTYTVSYEQYF | TRBV2 | . | TRBJ2-7 | many
TGTGCCAGCAGTGATTTCAGTAATTCACCCCTCCACTTT | CASSDFSNSPLHF | TRBV2 | . | TRBJ1-6 | many
TGTGCCAGCAGCGACCATGGGGGACGAGGGAAATTTACTGAAGCTTTCTTT | CASSDHGGRGKFTEAFF | TRBV27 | . | TRBJ1-1 | many
TGTGCCAGCAGTGAACTGGGCACCGGAGGGTCAGAGACCCAGTACTTC | CASSELGTGGSETQYF | TRBV6-1 | . | TRBJ2-5 | many
TGTGCCAGCAGCTCCAGACTAGCGGGGGGGTACGAGCAGTACTTC | CASSSRLAGGYEQYF | TRBV7-2 | TRBD2 | TRBJ2-7 | .
TGTGCCATCAGTGAGTTAGGCGAGCAGTACTTC | CAISELGEQYF | TRBV10-3 | . | TRBJ2-7 | many
TGTGCCAGCAGCCTGGACAGAAGCTCCTACGAGCAGTACTTC | CASSLDRSSYEQYF | TRBV27 | . | TRBJ2-7 | many
TGTGCCAGTAGGTCGGGACAGGGGATTAGGAGCAATCAGCCCCAGCATTTT | CASRSGQGIRSNQPQHF | TRBV19 | TRBD1 | TRBJ1-5 | .
TGCGCCAGCAGCGGGGTAAGGGCCTATAGCAATCAGCCCCAGCATTTT | CASSGVRAYSNQPQHF | TRBV10-1 | . | TRBJ1-5 | few
TGTGCCAGCAGCCCCCCGTACACTGAAGCTTTCTTT | CASSPPYTEAFF | TRBV7-9 | . | TRBJ1-1 | few
TGCAGTGCCTACCTAGGGGGACAGGGGAACGAGCAGTACTTC | CSAYLGGQGNEQYF | TRBV20-1 | TRBD1 | TRBJ2-7 | .
TGTGCCACCAGCAGAGAAGACCCCGGAGGGACAGATACGCAGTATTTT | CATSREDPGGTDTQYF | TRBV15 | . | TRBJ2-3 | .
TGTGCCACCAGCAGAGATAAGGAATTGAACACTGAAGCTTTCTTT | CATSRDKELNTEAFF | TRBV15 | . | TRBJ1-1 | many
TGCGCCAGCAGCTACGACAGGTTGAACACTGAAGCTTTCTTT | CASSYDRLNTEAFF | TRBV5-1 | . | TRBJ1-1 | many
TGTGCCAGCAGTTTGGGGGACAGCACAAATCAGCCCCAGCATTTT | CASSLGDSTNQPQHF | TRBV27 | TRBD1 | TRBJ1-5 | many
TGTGCCAGCAGCTTAGGCTCCCGGGACAGAAAGACCTACGAGCAGTACTTC | CASSLGSRDRKTYEQYF | TRBV7-9 | TRBD1 | TRBJ2-7 | .
TGTGCCAGCAGCTTAGGTCAGGGAGGGGTCGCTTTCTTT | CASSLGQGGVAFF | TRBV7-2 | . | TRBJ1-1 | many
TGTGCCATAACTAGCGGGAGGGAAACAGATACGCAGTATTTT | CAITSGRETDTQYF | TRBV10-3 | TRBD2 | TRBJ2-3 | .
TGTGCCAGCAGCCCGGAAGGGGACCCGCGGGAGACCCAGTACTTC | CASSPEGDPRETQYF | TRBV9 | . | TRBJ2-5 | .
TGTGCCAGCAGCCGACAGGCCCCGAGGGGGACCCAGTACTTC | CASSRQAPRGTQYF | TRBV7-9 | . | TRBJ2-5 | many
TGTGCCAGCAGTGAAGCGCAAGCTAACTATGGCTACACCTTC | CASSEAQANYGYTF | TRBV6-4 | . | TRBJ1-2 | few
TGTGCCAGCAGCTTAGATTGGACAGGGGGCGACGTGCACTATGGCTACACCTTC | CASSLDWTGGDVHYGYTF | TRBV7-9 | TRBD1 | TRBJ1-2 | .
TGTGCCAGCAGCCTAGCGGGAGGGGGCACAGATACGCAGTATTTT | CASSLAGGGTDTQYF | TRBV28 | TRBD2 | TRBJ2-3 | .
TGTGCCAGCAGTCCCCCAGGGATTCTCAACGAGCAGTACTTC | CASSPPGILNEQYF | TRBV28 | . | TRBJ2-7 | .
TGCAGTGCTAGTGGAGACAGATTGACCGGGGAGCTGTTTTTT | CSASGDRLTGELFF | TRBV20-1 | . | TRBJ2-2 | few